Shown below are 19 T cell receptor beta chains from a single sample sequenced in a study of control samples from healthy donors and cancer patients (dated by TCRdb to about 2020). The protocol used for the library was the immunoSEQ multiplex PCR assay. Imported from immuneACCESS, the table was reduced by TCRdb to in-frame sequences with V and J called. These copies leave out some clones; in studies compared against another copy, an unresolved V gene accounts for under half, and the cause of the remainder is not known. Within this sample are over 15,000 clones, with approximately 91% of them counted one time only. The ten largest account for around 30% of the sample. The sample was PBMCs. The receptors derive from a man aged 60 to 69 with head and neck cancer.

This clone was recorded only once. The chain carries TRBV7-3 and TRBJ2-3, with a weak D call TRBD2 (7 bases). From germline, CDR1 is SGHTA and CDR2 FQGTGA. The CDR3 consists of 16 residues. Between the trimmed V and J ends, which lost 1 base and 3 bases, there was a span of 14 bases. As DNA, the CDR3 is TGTGCCAGCAGCTTAAGCTACGGGGGGCTGACAGATACGCAGTATTTT. Its translation: CASSLSYGGLTDTQYF.

The CDR3 protein is CASSQDLGAQKFF. The CDR3 DNA reads as TGTGCCAGCAGCCAAGATCTCGGGGCTCAGAAGTTCTTC. The chain recombines TRBV3-1 (or the pseudogene TRBV3-2) with TRBJ2-1; D could derive from TRBD1 or TRBD2 (5 bases each). The CDR3 runs 13 residues. CDR1 and CDR2 from the germline V gene are LGHDT and YNNKEL (reference sequence). Trimming stripped 0 bases from V and 14 bases from J, with 14 bases between.

The genes are TRBV7-2 and TRBJ2-4, with D tentatively TRBD2 (6 bases). Germline V gene lookup returns CDR1 SGHTA and CDR2 FQGNSA. This CDR3 is 16 amino acids long. Trimming removed 2 bases at V and 2 bases at J, with 13 bases between. CDR3 region: CASSLNRGGSKNIQYF. The CDR3 region has the DNA TGTGCCAGCAGCTTAAATCGGGGAGGTTCCAAAAACATTCAGTACTTC.

This sequence joins TRBV19 and TRBJ2-4; D is undetermined. The V end lost 3 bases, the J end lost 7 bases, and 16 bases lay between the germline ends. The CDR3 loop spans 15 amino acids. The V gene's germline CDR1 is LNHDA and CDR2 SQIVND (reference sequence). The CDR3 DNA reads TGTGCCAGTAGTATTAGGGTTTCAGGACCGAACATTCAGTACTTC. Amino acid sequence: CASSIRVSGPNIQYF.

This chain connects TRBV11-3 to TRBJ2-1; 10 nucleotides line up with TRBD2. The CDR3 spans 15 residues. V shed 3 bases, J shed 4 bases, and the junction held 3 bases outside the gene matches. Germline CDR1 SGHNT, CDR2 YENEEA. The CDR3 sequence is CASSFRTSGYNEQFF. In DNA, the CDR3 is TGTGCCAGCAGCTTCAGGACTAGCGGTTACAATGAGCAGTTCTTC.

The chain recombines TRBV5-1 with TRBJ2-6, with D unclear. Germline loops: CDR1 SGHRS, CDR2 YFSETQ. Trimming shortened V by 2 bases and J by 0 bases, and 9 bases separated the two germline ends. This CDR3 comprises 16 residues. CDR3 region: CASSLQVSSGANVLTF. The CDR3, as DNA: TGCGCCAGCAGCTTACAAGTTAGCTCTGGGGCCAACGTCCTGACTTTC.

Only a few counts were recorded for this clone. The chain recombines TRBV7-9 with TRBJ1-6; D gene uncertain. The CDR3 runs to 14 residues. The germline V gene encodes CDR1 SEHNR and CDR2 FQNEAQ (reference sequence). Trimming pared 1 base from V and 11 bases from J, leaving 12 bases between. The CDR3 DNA follows: TGTGCCAGCAGCTTAGTTGGCAGAGGGACACCCCTCCACTTT. This sequence encodes CASSLVGRGTPLHF. The full variable domain, with the rest looked up from reference TRBV7-9 and TRBJ1-6, is DTGVSQNPRHKITKRGQNVTFRCDPISEHNRLYWYRQTLGQGPEFLTYFQNEAQLEKSRLLSDRFSAERPKGSFSTLEIQRTEQGDSAMYLCASSLVGRGTPLHFGNGTRLTVT.

This clone was seen only once. The chain combines TRBV5-4 with TRBJ1-2; the D gene is possibly TRBD1 (6 bases). Per germline, CDR1 SGHNT and CDR2 YYREEE (reference sequence). The CDR3 sequence is 15 residues long. V shed 0 bases and J shed 4 bases, with 13 bases lying between them. The CDR3 bases are TGTGCCAGCAGCTTGGCGGGGGCAAGGGCCTATGGCTACACCTTC. Translation: CASSLAGARAYGYTF.

The V gene is TRBV10-3, the J gene TRBJ2-5; no reliable D call. The length of the CDR3 is 13 residues. The germline V gene has CDR1 ENHRY and CDR2 SYGVKD. Deletions cut 0 bases from V and 5 bases from J, with 7 bases between. The CDR3 protein is CAISESGRETQYF. The CDR3, as DNA: TGTGCCATCAGTGAGTCGGGCAGGGAGACCCAGTACTTC.

The chain employs TRBV7-9 and TRBJ2-7; D gene ambiguous. V gave up 7 bases and J gave up 7 bases, with 17 bases separating them. Germline V lookup: CDR1 SEHNR, CDR2 FQNEAQ (reference sequence). The CDR3 length is 13 residues. The chain's CDR3 is CASTPGNGDEQYF. For the CDR3, the DNA is TGTGCCAGCACCCCAGGCAATGGGGATGAGCAGTACTTC.

This clone counts as large (0.1 to 1%). The chain is built from TRBV7-8 and TRBJ2-5; 7 nucleotides match TRBD1. Germline values: CDR1 SGHVS, CDR2 FQNEAQ. V was clipped by 5 bases and J by 2 bases; unmatched bases: 8. The CDR3 is 15 residues long. The CDR3 is CASSRSGTAQETQYF. The CDR3 region has the DNA TGTGCCAGCAGCCGATCCGGGACAGCGCAAGAGACCCAGTACTTC.

The CDR3 spells CASSPGGFADYGYTF. The CDR3 DNA sequence: TGTGCCAGCTCGCCAGGGGGATTCGCTGACTATGGCTACACCTTC. V and J are TRBV18 and TRBJ1-2; 7 bases fit TRBD1. J gave up 3 bases and V 6 bases, and 10 bases lay outside the gene matches. From germline, CDR1 is KGHSH and CDR2 LQKENI. The CDR3 sequence is 15 residues long.

The chain links TRBV7-2 to TRBJ2-5, with 10 positions matching TRBD2. This CDR3 has 15 residues. Germline V gene sequence: CDR1 SGHTA, CDR2 FQGNSA. Unmatched junction bases numbered 4, after V lost 4 bases and J lost 2 bases. In nucleotides, the CDR3 is TGTGCCAGCAGCTCCCCGACTAGCGGGCAAGAGACCCAGTACTTC. Amino acid sequence: CASSSPTSGQETQYF.

V and J are TRBV29-1 and TRBJ2-3; no reliable D call. Trimming stripped 5 bases from V and 4 bases from J, with 7 bases between. The CDR3 consists of 11 residues. Germline CDR1 and CDR2: SQVTM and ANQGSEA. The CDR3 protein is CSVKRADTQYF. Here the CDR3 DNA reads TGCAGCGTTAAGCGTGCAGATACGCAGTATTTT.

This chain uses TRBV5-8 with TRBJ2-1; D unresolved. The CDR3 has 10 residues. Trimming took 6 bases from V and 9 from J, leaving 7 bases between them. The germline gives CDR1 SGHTS, CDR2 YDEGEE. This chain's CDR3 is CASTGSEQFF. The DNA for the CDR3 is TGTGCCAGCACCGGTAGTGAGCAGTTCTTC. The whole variable domain, remainder taken from reference TRBV5-8 and TRBJ2-1, is EAGVTQSPTHLIKTRGQQATLRCSPISGHTSVYWYQQALGLGLQFLLWYDEGEERNRGNFPPRFSGRQFPNYSSELNVNALELEDSALYLCASTGSEQFFGPGTRLTVL.

Written as DNA, the CDR3 is TGTGCCAGCAGCCTTGGACTAGCGGCCTACAATGAGCAGTTCTTC. The encoded protein is CASSLGLAAYNEQFF. The genes are TRBV7-3 and TRBJ2-1; 10 nucleotides line up with TRBD2. With V trimmed by 5 bases and J by 2 bases, 3 bases remained unmatched. The CDR3 has 15 residues. Per germline, CDR1 SGHTA and CDR2 FQGTGA.

The chain is built from TRBV7-2 and TRBJ2-5; D remains ambiguous. CDR3 size: 11 residues. Trimming took off 7 bases at V and 0 bases at J, with 3 bases between the two ends. CDR1 is SGHTA and CDR2 is FQGNSA in the germline V gene. The CDR3 region is CASNNQETQYF. The CDR3 DNA is TGTGCCAGCAACAACCAAGAGACCCAGTACTTC.

The V call is TRBV3-1 (or the pseudogene TRBV3-2), the J call TRBJ2-5, with 7 bases identical to TRBD1. V lost 4 bases, J lost 1 base, and 3 bases stayed unmatched. CDR3 length: 14 residues. Germline V lookup: CDR1 LGHDT, CDR2 YNNKEL (reference sequence). CDR3 protein: CASSRQGPQETQYF. CDR3 DNA: TGTGCCAGCAGCCGACAGGGACCCCAAGAGACCCAGTACTTC.

The chain combines TRBV6-5 with TRBJ2-2; the D gene is possibly TRBD1 (6 bases). V was clipped by 10 bases and J by 1 base, with 10 bases between them. The CDR3 length is 13 residues. Germline CDR1 and CDR2: MNHEY and SVGAGI. CDR3 amino acids: CAIKTGNTGELFF. The CDR3 DNA follows: TGTGCCATTAAGACAGGGAACACCGGGGAGCTGTTTTTT.